These 28 T cell receptor beta chains came from one sample sequenced in a study of cytomegalovirus exposure and HLA in healthy donors. The PCR made use of 60 Vbeta and 13 Jbeta primers. Measured with immunoSEQ multiplex PCR; TCRdb has only the in-frame clones, and not every one. The top ten hold more than 0.85% of the sample, which has 110,000 to 150,000 clones, almost 80% seen once. Specimen: PBMCs. The receptors were gathered from a man aged 18 to 29 in good health and CMV-seronegative.

This clone was detected a few times. This chain connects TRBV7-8 to TRBJ2-5; 8 bases match TRBD1. V lost 1 base, J lost 4 bases, and 8 bases stayed unmatched. CDR3 size: 16 residues. CDR1 and CDR2 (germline): SGHVS, FQNEAQ. CDR3: CASSLVGRGPPETQYF. CDR3 DNA sequence: TGTGCCAGCAGCTTAGTAGGCAGGGGGCCTCCAGAGACCCAGTACTTC.

The chain carries TRBV4-2 and TRBJ1-3; TRBD1 agrees at 9 bases. The CDR3 runs to 15 residues. CDR1 is LGHNA and CDR2 is YNFKEQ in the germline V gene. Trimming removed 4 bases from V and 4 bases from J; junction bases left unmatched: 5. The CDR3 DNA follows: TGTGCCAGCAGCCCAACAGGGGGCCTCGGAAACACCATATATTTT. This translates into CASSPTGGLGNTIYF.

The chain recombines TRBV10-3 with TRBJ1-1; maybe TRBD1 (5 bases). Trimming left V 6 bases short and J 5 bases short, with 13 bases between. Germline V CDR1 and CDR2: ENHRY, SYGVKD. The CDR3 covers 13 residues. The CDR3 DNA follows: TGTGCCATCAGCCAGGGAGGTAGGACTGAAGCTTTCTTT. Amino acids: CAISQGGRTEAFF.

V gene TRBV7-9 combines with J gene TRBJ2-7; TRBD2 aligns across 8 bases. The length of the CDR3 is 15 residues. Germline CDR1 and CDR2: SEHNR and FQNEAQ (reference sequence). The V and J ends lost 5 bases and 6 bases, in that order; junction bases with no gene match: 12. CDR3 residues: CASSRGGGREGEQYF. The CDR3 DNA is TGTGCCAGCAGCAGAGGGGGGGGACGGGAGGGCGAGCAGTACTTC.

This clone was picked up many times. The V call is TRBV6-1, the J call TRBJ1-3; D gene uncertain. The CDR3 is made up of 15 amino acids. CDR1 is MNHNS and CDR2 is SASEGT in the germline V gene. Trimming pared 7 bases from V and 0 bases from J, leaving 13 bases between. For the CDR3, the DNA is TGTGCCAGCACCACGGTGGTATTCTCTGGAAACACCATATATTTT. Its translation: CASTTVVFSGNTIYF.

The V gene is TRBV19, the J gene TRBJ2-1; 9 nucleotides match TRBD1. Trimming cost V 5 bases and J 5 bases; bases outside gene matches: 10. Germline-derived CDR1 and CDR2 are LNHDA and SQIVND (reference sequence). CDR3 length equals 16 residues. In DNA, the CDR3 is TGTGCCAGTAGTTTGATCGACAGGGGGAGCGACAATGAGCAGTTCTTC. It codes for CASSLIDRGSDNEQFF.

The chain carries TRBV7-2 and TRBJ1-6; possible D gene TRBD1, 6 bases. The V end lost 0 bases, the J end lost 10 bases, and 13 bases lay between the germline ends. The CDR3 spans 15 residues. Germline CDR1 SGHTA, CDR2 FQGNSA. This CDR3 is CASSLAPVRGSPLHF. The CDR3 coding sequence is TGTGCCAGCAGCTTAGCCCCCGTCAGGGGCTCACCCCTCCACTTT.

This rearrangement joins TRBV4-3 to TRBJ2-1; 10 nucleotides align to TRBD2. V shed 2 bases and J 5 bases; nucleotides not matched to a gene: 3. CDR1 and CDR2 from the germline V gene are LGHNA and YSLEER. The CDR3 has 15 residues. The CDR3 sequence is CASSQYLAGDNEQFF. The CDR3 region has the DNA TGCGCCAGCAGCCAATATCTAGCGGGGGACAATGAGCAGTTCTTC.

The chain has TRBV30 and TRBJ1-5; TRBD1 agrees at 9 bases. V was pared by 3 bases and J by 5 bases, with 5 bases of the junction left unmatched. Germline V lookup: CDR1 GTSNPN, CDR2 SVGIG (reference sequence). CDR3 size: 14 residues. CDR3 amino acids: CAWSGGQGDQPQHF. The CDR3 nucleotides are TGTGCCTGGAGCGGGGGACAGGGCGATCAGCCCCAGCATTTT.

J is TRBJ2-2 and V is TRBV27, with 9 bases identical to TRBD1. The CDR3 is made up of 16 amino acids. Germline CDR1 is MNHEY and CDR2 is SMNVEV (reference sequence). The ends lost 5 bases at V and 1 base at J; junction bases unmatched: 5. The CDR3 DNA reads as TGTGCCAGCAGTCGGGACAGGGTAGTGAACACCGGGGAGCTGTTTTTT. It encodes CASSRDRVVNTGELFF.

This clone has a handful of counts. This rearrangement joins TRBV5-4 to TRBJ1-1, with no clear D. The CDR3 loop spans 13 amino acids. The germline V gene has CDR1 SGHNT and CDR2 YYREEE (reference sequence). Trimming pared 4 bases from V and 5 bases from J, leaving 12 bases between. CDR3 in amino acids: CASSRSQVTEAFF. In DNA, the CDR3 is TGTGCCAGCAGCCGAAGCCAAGTTACTGAAGCTTTCTTT.

The genes are TRBV6-5 and TRBJ1-6; no clear D gene. Trimming shortened V by 2 bases and J by 10 bases, and 15 bases separated the two germline ends. From germline, CDR1 is MNHEY and CDR2 SVGAGI. The CDR3 spans 15 residues. Here the CDR3 DNA reads TGTGCCAGCAGTTACCTCCGGTCCCGACTGTCACCCCTCCACTTT. It codes for CASSYLRSRLSPLHF.

This clone was seen once. This chain joins TRBV5-1 and TRBJ2-2, with a weak D call TRBD1 (6 bases). The V and J ends lost 4 bases and 5 bases respectively, with 21 bases between them. Germline V gene data show CDR1 as SGHRS and CDR2 as YFSETQ. The CDR3 covers 17 residues. The CDR3 nucleotides read TGCGCCAGCAGCCCGGACAGTAGTAGGCTGGGGACCGGGGAGCTGTTTTTT. Translation gives CASSPDSSRLGTGELFF.

The chain joins TRBV7-9 to TRBJ2-1; possibly TRBD1 for D (5 bases). Per the germline V gene, CDR1 is SEHNR and CDR2 is FQNEAQ (reference sequence). The V and J ends lost 0 bases and 10 bases respectively, with 10 bases between them. The CDR3 contains 13 residues. CDR3 in amino acids: CASSLAPGQEQFF. The CDR3 nucleotides are TGTGCCAGCAGCTTAGCGCCAGGGCAAGAGCAGTTCTTC.

V gene TRBV5-4 combines with J gene TRBJ2-1; 7 nucleotides align to TRBD1. Germline loops: CDR1 SGHNT, CDR2 YYREEE (reference sequence). J was trimmed by 2 bases and V by 0 bases; bases with no gene match: 5. This CDR3 is 16 amino acids long. CDR3: CASSLGDRDPYNEQFF. Written as DNA, the CDR3 is TGTGCCAGCAGCTTGGGCGACAGGGATCCCTACAATGAGCAGTTCTTC.

The V and J genes are TRBV6-1 and TRBJ1-6; weak D call: TRBD1 (6 bases). The V end lost 3 bases, the J end lost 7 bases, and 13 bases lay between the germline ends. CDR3 length equals 15 residues. Germline V CDR1 and CDR2: MNHNS, SASEGT. The CDR3 nucleotides are TGTGCCAGCAGTGACAGGGGAAGGGGAAATTCACCCCTCCACTTT. It codes for CASSDRGRGNSPLHF.

The sample holds a few counts of this clone. V gene TRBV15 combines with J gene TRBJ1-3, with TRBD1 identical over 10 bases. This CDR3 has 19 residues. Trimming at V came to 0 bases and at J to 4 bases, leaving 12 bases not matched to a gene. Germline V gene data show CDR1 as LNHNV and CDR2 as YYDKDF (reference sequence). Here the CDR3 reads CATSRDHGTGVKAGNTIYF. The CDR3 DNA reads as TGTGCCACCAGCAGAGATCATGGGACAGGGGTCAAGGCAGGAAACACCATATATTTT. Supplemented by reference TRBV15 and TRBJ1-3, the full variable domain reads DAMVIQNPRYQVTQFGKPVTLSCSQTLNHNVMYWYQQKSSQAPKLLFHYYDKDFNNEADTPDNFQSRRPNTSFCFLDIRSPGLGDTAMYLCATSRDHGTGVKAGNTIYFGEGSWLTVV.

The chain recombines TRBV5-4 with TRBJ2-5; 10 nucleotides match TRBD2. V dropped 4 bases and J dropped 5; count of bases not matched to a gene: 17. This CDR3 contains 18 residues. Germline V gene data show CDR1 as SGHNT and CDR2 as YYREEE (reference sequence). In DNA, the CDR3 is TGTGCCAGCAGCGAGGGTAGACTAGCGGGTTTAGGAGGGGAGACCCAGTACTTC. Protein sequence: CASSEGRLAGLGGETQYF.

The chain has TRBV9 and TRBJ1-1, with a tentative D call TRBD1 (5 bases). The CDR3 consists of 13 residues. Trimming pared 0 bases from V and 4 bases from J, leaving 7 bases between. Germline V gene data show CDR1 as SGDLS and CDR2 as YYNGEE. The CDR3 loop reads CASSVDGGTEAFF. In DNA form, the CDR3 reads TGTGCCAGCAGCGTAGACGGGGGCACTGAAGCTTTCTTT.

The chain has TRBV6-1 and TRBJ1-5, with D unclear. Trimming removed 4 bases at V and 0 bases at J, with 7 bases between. Germline assignment: CDR1 MNHNS and CDR2 SASEGT. The CDR3 runs to 14 residues. The CDR3 loop is CASSVSLSNQPQHF. In DNA, the CDR3 is TGTGCCAGCAGTGTCTCCCTTAGCAATCAGCCCCAGCATTTT.

The table lists this clone with a few counts. The chain links TRBV4-1 to TRBJ1-4, with D maybe TRBD1 (5 bases). V was pared by 0 bases and J by 2 bases, with 10 bases between. CDR1 is MGHRA, CDR2 YSYEKL, per germline. The CDR3 runs to 16 residues. CDR3 bases: TGCGCCAGCAGCCAAGAGGAGGGGTGGACTAATGAAAAACTGTTTTTT. It specifies CASSQEEGWTNEKLFF.

The chain joins TRBV12-5 to TRBJ1-6, with D maybe TRBD1 (6 bases). The CDR3 covers 11 residues. V gave up 8 bases and J gave up 16 bases, with 15 bases separating them. Germline V gene data show CDR1 as LGHNT and CDR2 as FRNRAP. DNA for the CDR3: TGTGCTAGTAGGGGGGGGTCCGAGCTCCACTTT. It translates to CASRGGSELHF.

This clone has only one observation. The V call is TRBV18, the J call TRBJ2-2, with unresolved D. In germline, CDR1 is KGHSH, CDR2 LQKENI. The CDR3 extends over 15 amino acids. The germline V and J ends were trimmed by 2 bases and 3 bases, with 10 bases remaining between them. The CDR3 loop reads CASSPRRRDTGELFF. CDR3 coding DNA: TGTGCCAGCTCACCAAGACGCCGGGACACCGGGGAGCTGTTTTTT.

In its sample, this clone was seen a few times. The V and J genes are TRBV18 and TRBJ1-3; 8 nucleotides align to TRBD1. V gave up 3 bases and J gave up 0 bases; unmatched junction bases: 16. CDR3 length: 20 amino acids. The V gene's germline CDR1 is KGHSH and CDR2 LQKENI. In DNA, the CDR3 is TGTGCCAGCTCACCTCAACCGACAGGGGACCCGGTCCCCTCTGGAAACACCATATATTTT. Amino acids: CASSPQPTGDPVPSGNTIYF.

The rearrangement joins TRBV15 to TRBJ1-2; D remains unclear. CDR1 is LNHNV and CDR2 is YYDKDF in the germline V gene (reference sequence). V dropped 1 base and J dropped 8 bases, with 11 bases sitting between them. CDR3 length: 13 amino acids. The CDR3 DNA reads as TGTGCCACCAGCAGAGGGGCCGCAAGCGGCTACACCTTC. Amino acids: CATSRGAASGYTF.

This rearrangement joins TRBV19 to TRBJ1-5, with a weak D call TRBD1 (6 bases). The CDR3 extends over 17 amino acids. Deletions cut 4 bases from V and 0 bases from J, with 16 bases between. Germline CDR1 LNHDA, CDR2 SQIVND (reference sequence). CDR3 region: CASSTTRQANSNQPQHF. The CDR3 region has the DNA TGTGCCAGTAGTACCACTAGACAGGCAAATAGCAATCAGCCCCAGCATTTT.

The rearrangement joins TRBV2 to TRBJ1-2, with a tentative D call TRBD1 (6 bases). V was trimmed by 7 bases and J by 2 bases, leaving 17 bases between them. The CDR3 is 15 amino acids. Germline values: CDR1 SNHLY, CDR2 FYNNEI. This CDR3 is CASNQGNTRNYGYTF. CDR3 nucleotides: TGTGCCAGCAATCAGGGGAACACGAGGAACTATGGCTACACCTTC.

V and J are TRBV6-1 and TRBJ2-1; TRBD1 matches 8 bases. This CDR3 has 15 amino acids. With 3 bases clipped from V and 2 bases from J, the junction kept 3 bases outside the gene matches. CDR1 and CDR2 (germline): MNHNS, SASEGT. In DNA, the CDR3 is TGTGCCAGCAGTGAGGACAGGGTACCCTACAATGAGCAGTTCTTC. Amino acid sequence: CASSEDRVPYNEQFF.